This T cell receptor beta chain was sequenced during a study of blood T cell repertoires in COVID-19 (dated by TCRdb to between 2020 and 2021). With respect to the entire study: Collaborator samples came from the United States, Italy and Spain and covered acute and convalescent phases of COVID-19. The dataset comprised deeply sampled blood TCRbeta repertoires from subjects exposed to, actively infected with, or recovered from COVID-19. The material from the prospective study consisted of cDNA or gDNA derived from T cells, B-cell-depleted T cells, or PBMCs. HLA class I and class II types, where available, came from metadata supplied by the sample provider rather than from assay-based typing. Sample metadata almost always included a de-identified subject ID, COVID-19 status, age in years and sex. The samples were drawn from two sources: the first 160 participants of the ongoing ImmuneRACE study, and 1,200 or so subjects contributed by 6 global collaborators. The repertoires were made available in a free public database intended to serve as a resource for research on the immune response to SARS-CoV-2.

Overall study results and their limits: How much clinical and demographic metadata was included differed by source and by participant, and the metadata was provided uncurated.

CDR1 and CDR2, per the germline V gene (reference sequence), are SGHNT and YYREEE. The CDR3 numbers 14 residues from cysteine through phenylalanine. Of the read, only the CDR3 DNA is kept; its 42 bases are in frame from base 1. At the junction V is shortened by 6 bases and J by 5 bases; bases outside the gene matches: 7. One collaborating source in Seattle enrolled patients during active infection and followed them longitudinally through the course of disease. Whole blood was collected in K2EDTA tubes by collaborating institutions according to the institutions' own protocols. For TCRbeta analysis, collaborators shipped samples as frozen whole blood, isolated PBMCs, or DNA extracted from either of those sample types. TCRbeta CDR3 regions were amplified from genomic DNA using the immunoSEQ Assay, a bias-controlled multiplex PCR. In the source study's methods: The number of nucleated cells in each sample was estimated by amplification of reference gene primers within the assay. To quantify the absolute abundance of each unique TCRbeta CDR3 rearrangement, sequence reads were collapsed and filtered. For each sample, productive Simpson clonality was calculated as the square root of Simpson's diversity index across productive rearrangements. TCRdb's version of the immuneACCESS table is confined to in-frame rearrangements and falls short of the full clone set. An unresolved V gene accounts for under half of the shortfall where checked; the remainder is of unknown origin. V, J and clone size derive from that table, while D and trimming were established from the DNA sequence. This sample holds under 300,000 clones; about 90% were observed only once. Roughly 12% of the sample is in the top ten clones.

As for this clone: It has no known antigen specificity. Base qualities are not provided; no much larger clone lies one nucleotide away.

Sequenced: peripheral blood. The sequence links TRBV5-4 to TRBJ1-1; TRBD1 matches 10 bases in the middle. This receptor was identified in a woman aged 25 to 39 with COVID-19, enrolled during active disease. The CDR3 amino acid sequence is: CASTLTGGGTEAFF. The DNA is TGTGCCAGCACCCTGACAGGGGGCGGTACTGAAGCTTTCTTT.